A single sample gave rise to the 12 T cell receptor beta chains below, sequenced in a study of shared clonotypes between healthy human individuals. Libraries were prepared by immunoSEQ multiplex PCR; TCRdb keeps only in-frame clonotypes and omits some of them. The sample contains approximately 2.5 million clones, just over 90% of which appear only once. Sequenced input: naive CD4+ T cells sorted from blood. The subset denotes: CD45RA+ positively selected. The source of these receptors is a man younger than 35 in good health.

V is TRBV29-1 and J is TRBJ2-3; possibly TRBD1 for D (5 bases). The CDR3 contains 12 residues. CDR1 and CDR2 from the germline V gene are SQVTM and ANQGSEA. V dropped 0 bases and J dropped 5 bases, with 6 bases sitting between them. DNA of the CDR3: TGCAGCGTTGAAGAGGGGCAAGATACGCAGTATTTT. Translating it yields CSVEEGQDTQYF.

This chain connects TRBV10-1 to TRBJ2-3, with D perhaps matching TRBD2 (6 bases). Germline-derived CDR1 and CDR2 are WNHNN and SYGVQD (reference sequence). The ends were cut back, 0 bases at V and 4 bases at J, with 14 bases in the middle. The CDR3 covers 16 residues. The CDR3 region is CASSESRQGGADTQYF. The CDR3 bases are TGCGCCAGCAGTGAGTCGAGGCAGGGAGGCGCAGATACGCAGTATTTT.

The chain has TRBV4-1 and TRBJ1-2; TRBD1 aligns across 7 bases. V lost 1 base, J lost 0 bases, and 8 bases stayed unmatched. This CDR3 comprises 17 residues. The germline V gene encodes CDR1 MGHRA and CDR2 YSYEKL. The DNA of the CDR3 is TGCGCCAGCAGCCAAGCCCTGGACAGGTTCGCTAACTATGGCTACACCTTC. This sequence encodes CASSQALDRFANYGYTF.

The chain employs TRBV10-3 and TRBJ1-2, with D maybe TRBD1 (5 bases). The germline gives CDR1 ENHRY, CDR2 SYGVKD. Trimming left V 6 bases short and J 8 bases short, with 16 bases between. CDR3 length equals 13 residues. CDR3 sequence reads: CAISGKQGEGYTF. DNA for the CDR3: TGTGCCATCAGCGGGAAGCAGGGTGAGGGCTACACCTTC.

V is TRBV7-9 and J is TRBJ2-1; D gene ambiguous. The CDR3 is 14 amino acids. CDR1 and CDR2 from the germline V gene are SEHNR and FQNEAQ (reference sequence). V was cut by 1 base and J by 5 bases, with 9 bases left in between. The CDR3 sequence: CASSLVIGHNEQFF. The CDR3 DNA follows: TGTGCCAGCAGCTTAGTTATCGGTCACAATGAGCAGTTCTTC. Full variable domain (rest looked up from reference TRBV7-9 and TRBJ2-1): DTGVSQNPRHKITKRGQNVTFRCDPISEHNRLYWYRQTLGQGPEFLTYFQNEAQLEKSRLLSDRFSAERPKGSFSTLEIQRTEQGDSAMYLCASSLVIGHNEQFFGPGTRLTVL.

In DNA form, the CDR3 reads TGCGCCAGCAGCTTGGGTGGACAGACGAACACCGGGGAGCTGTTTTTT. Amino acid sequence: CASSLGGQTNTGELFF. The chain employs TRBV5-1 and TRBJ2-2, with D possibly being TRBD1 (6 bases). Deletions cut 0 bases from V and 0 bases from J, with 9 bases between. This CDR3 is 16 amino acids long. Germline V gives CDR1 SGHRS, CDR2 YFSETQ.

This chain connects TRBV11-1 to TRBJ2-1; 9 nucleotides align to TRBD2. This CDR3 is 16 amino acids long. Germline CDR1 reads SGHAT; CDR2 reads FQDESV (reference sequence). Losses at the gene ends were 5 bases for V and 7 bases for J; bases not matched to a gene: 12. The CDR3 protein is CASSPLRAGGPNEQFF. CDR3 sequence (DNA): TGTGCCAGCAGCCCCCTGAGAGCGGGGGGCCCAAATGAGCAGTTCTTC.

V gene TRBV10-3 combines with J gene TRBJ1-5, with TRBD1 matching 7 bases. The CDR3 is 14 residues long. V trimming: 7 bases; J trimming: 6 bases; junction bases outside the gene matches: 9. Looked up from germline, CDR1 is ENHRY and CDR2 is SYGVKD. This chain's CDR3 is CAIKGQDQGQPQHF. In DNA, the CDR3 is TGTGCCATCAAAGGACAGGACCAAGGTCAGCCCCAGCATTTT.

The chain carries TRBV30 and TRBJ1-5, with 8 bases aligning to TRBD1. Germline CDR1 reads GTSNPN; CDR2 reads SVGIG (reference sequence). After removal of 3 bases from V and 7 bases from J, the junction contained 5 bases not matched to a gene. This CDR3 is built from 13 residues. The CDR3 region is CAWSDRGGQPQHF. As DNA, the CDR3 is TGTGCCTGGAGCGACAGGGGAGGACAGCCCCAGCATTTT.

V usage is TRBV10-1 and J usage is TRBJ2-5; the D is unclear. V lost 3 bases to trimming and J lost 4 bases, with 9 bases between them. The CDR3 is 13 amino acids. Germline-derived CDR1 and CDR2 are WNHNN and SYGVQD (reference sequence). Here the CDR3 reads CASSDRGGETQYF. CDR3 coding DNA: TGCGCCAGCAGTGATCGTGGCGGAGAGACCCAGTACTTC.

This clone was counted a single time. The rearrangement joins TRBV6-5 to TRBJ1-1; D unclear. The CDR3 is 13 residues long. The germline V gene encodes CDR1 MNHEY and CDR2 SVGAGI. The V end lost 5 bases, the J end lost 10 bases, and 17 bases lay between the germline ends. The CDR3 loop reads CASSRDGLEAAFF. The CDR3 bases are TGTGCCAGCAGTCGAGACGGATTAGAGGCAGCTTTCTTT.

The chain links TRBV28 to TRBJ1-6, with 11 bases matching TRBD1. The V gene end was trimmed by 6 bases and the J gene end by 8 bases; junction bases not matched to a gene: 3. Germline CDR1 reads MDHEN; CDR2 reads SYDVKM. This CDR3 contains 14 residues. CDR3 DNA: TGTGCCAGCAGCCGGGACAGGGGGTATTCACCCCTCCACTTT. Translation gives CASSRDRGYSPLHF.